The entry below describes one T cell receptor beta chain. In germline, CDR1 is SGHRS, CDR2 YFSETQ. The CDR3 length is 16 residues. The V end was cut by 0 bases, the J end by 0 bases, with 10 bases between. The record originates from a study of blood T cell repertoires in COVID-19. Study-level information: Samples taken during acute and convalescent COVID-19 were collected in the United States, Italy and Spain. T cells, B-cell-depleted T cells, or PBMCs supplied cDNA or gDNA.

Per the authors' pipeline: Reference gene primer amplification gave nucleated cell count estimates. Profiled with immunoSEQ multiplex PCR; TCRdb holds only in-frame clones, not every one. Clonal size and the V and J genes are those of that table, whereas D and trimming came from the DNA. The sample has approximately 200,000 clones; about 87% are singletons. V gene TRBV5-1 combines with J gene TRBJ1-3, with D perhaps matching TRBD1 (6 bases). The sequencing sample was made of peripheral blood. The clonotype was recovered from a man between 60 and 70 years old who had recovered from COVID-19. In nucleotides, the CDR3 is TGCGCCAGCAGCTTGGCCCGACAGGACTCTGGAAACACCATATATTTT. Translated, it gives CASSLARQDSGNTIYF.